These T cell receptor beta chains were read from a single sample in a study of T-cell reconstitution after alpha-beta-depleted transplantation in children. Each CDR3 protein gets one entry after TCRdb re-called the PCR reads with MiXCR. The table records some 95,000 distinct CDR3 sequences, 20% to 30% of them present only once. The material was PBMCs, obtained before TCRalphabeta/CD19-depleted stem cell transplant. These receptors all stem from a boy under 10 years old with acute lymphoblastic leukemia, due to receive a stem cell transplant. Both conserved end residues are part of each CDR3. A D gene is named only where the DNA matches it firmly. Size is stated for part of the rows, as once, few or many counts, or as a class when the clone is expanded.

d_call: .
clone_size: .
j_call: TRBJ2-7
cdr3_length: 16
v_call: TRBV4-1
cdr3_nt: TGCGCCAGCAGCCAGGACCGAGCCCAACAGGGTCACGAGCAGTACTTC
cdr3_aa: CASSQDRAQQGHEQYF

d_call: .
clone_size: .
j_call: TRBJ2-7
cdr3_length: 14
v_call: TRBV5-1
cdr3_nt: TGCGCCAGCAGCAACGGGCAGGGCCCTCCGGAGCAGTACTTC
cdr3_aa: CASSNGQGPPEQYF

d_call: .
clone_size: many
j_call: TRBJ1-1
cdr3_length: 14
v_call: TRBV12-3/TRBV12-4
cdr3_nt: TGTGCCAGCAGAACCGGGACATCGAACACTGAAGCTTTCTTT
cdr3_aa: CASRTGTSNTEAFF

d_call: .
clone_size: .
j_call: TRBJ2-7
cdr3_length: 13
v_call: TRBV7-9
cdr3_nt: TGTGCCAGCAGCTTAGATCCCTTCGACGAGCAGTACTTC
cdr3_aa: CASSLDPFDEQYF

d_call: TRBD2
clone_size: .
j_call: TRBJ2-3
cdr3_length: 19
v_call: TRBV9
cdr3_nt: TGTGCCAGCAGCCCCGAGGGCGGATCTAGCGGAACTAGCACAGATACGCAGTATTTT
cdr3_aa: CASSPEGGSSGTSTDTQYF

d_call: .
clone_size: .
j_call: TRBJ2-1
cdr3_length: 14
v_call: TRBV20-1
cdr3_nt: TGCAGTGCTAGTTGGTCAGCCACCAGCAATGAGCAGTTCTTC
cdr3_aa: CSASWSATSNEQFF

d_call: .
clone_size: .
j_call: TRBJ1-1
cdr3_length: 18
v_call: TRBV11-1
cdr3_nt: TGTGCCAGCAGCCTCAATTCCTGGATCAAGATAAAGGGCACTGAAGCTTTCTTT
cdr3_aa: CASSLNSWIKIKGTEAFF

d_call: .
clone_size: .
j_call: TRBJ2-7
cdr3_length: 12
v_call: TRBV29-1
cdr3_nt: TGCAGCGGACAGGACAGAGACTACGAGCAGTACTTC
cdr3_aa: CSGQDRDYEQYF

d_call: .
clone_size: .
j_call: TRBJ2-1
cdr3_length: 11
v_call: TRBV20-1
cdr3_nt: TGCAGTGCTAGACTTGGATGGAAGCAGTTCTTC
cdr3_aa: CSARLGWKQFF

d_call: .
clone_size: few
j_call: TRBJ2-7
cdr3_length: 12
v_call: TRBV6-9
cdr3_nt: TGTGCCAGCGGGTCTAGTTCCTACGAGCAGTACTTC
cdr3_aa: CASGSSSYEQYF

d_call: TRBD1
clone_size: few
j_call: TRBJ2-1
cdr3_length: 15
v_call: TRBV7-9
cdr3_nt: TGTGCCAGCAGCGACAGGGGGAAATCCTACAATGAGCAGTTCTTC
cdr3_aa: CASSDRGKSYNEQFF

d_call: TRBD2
clone_size: .
j_call: TRBJ2-2
cdr3_length: 14
v_call: TRBV3-1
cdr3_nt: TGTGCCAGCAAAACTAGCGGGGACACCGGGGAGCTGTTTTTT
cdr3_aa: CASKTSGDTGELFF

d_call: .
clone_size: .
j_call: TRBJ1-2
cdr3_length: 13
v_call: TRBV12-3/TRBV12-4
cdr3_nt: TGTGCCAGCAGCCCAGAGGGCAACTATGGCTACACCTTC
cdr3_aa: CASSPEGNYGYTF

d_call: .
clone_size: .
j_call: TRBJ2-5
cdr3_length: 16
v_call: TRBV7-9
cdr3_nt: TGTGCCAGCAGCTCCTCATCTAGCGCAGTCCAAGAGACCCAGTACTTC
cdr3_aa: CASSSSSSAVQETQYF

d_call: TRBD1
clone_size: .
j_call: TRBJ1-1
cdr3_length: 18
v_call: TRBV24-1
cdr3_nt: TGTGCCACCAGTGATCAACCTACGACAGGGAACATGAACACTGAAGCTTTCTTT
cdr3_aa: CATSDQPTTGNMNTEAFF

d_call: .
clone_size: once
j_call: TRBJ1-6
cdr3_length: 13
v_call: TRBV5-1
cdr3_nt: TGCGCCAGCACCTCTGGCCGTAATTCACCCCTCCACTTT
cdr3_aa: CASTSGRNSPLHF

d_call: TRBD1
clone_size: few
j_call: TRBJ2-2
cdr3_length: 14
v_call: TRBV6-4
cdr3_nt: TGTGCCAGCAGTGACGGGACAGCCACCGGGGAGCTGTTTTTT
cdr3_aa: CASSDGTATGELFF

d_call: .
clone_size: .
j_call: TRBJ2-1
cdr3_length: 17
v_call: TRBV3-1
cdr3_nt: TGTGCCAGCAGCCAAGTTTACGTAGCGGTCTCCTACAATGAGCAGTTCTTC
cdr3_aa: CASSQVYVAVSYNEQFF

d_call: TRBD2
clone_size: many
j_call: TRBJ2-5
cdr3_length: 14
v_call: TRBV6-5
cdr3_nt: TGTGCCAGCAGTTACTTGGGTAGCGGGACGACCCAGTACTTC
cdr3_aa: CASSYLGSGTTQYF

d_call: TRBD1
clone_size: many
j_call: TRBJ2-1
cdr3_length: 19
v_call: TRBV5-1
cdr3_nt: TGCGCCAGCAGCACCCGAAGGGACAGCGCCCAAGATTTTTACAATGAGCAGTTCTTC
cdr3_aa: CASSTRRDSAQDFYNEQFF

d_call: TRBD2
clone_size: .
j_call: TRBJ2-1
cdr3_length: 15
v_call: TRBV6-1
cdr3_nt: TGTGCCAGCAGTGAACTAGCGGGAGATTGGGATGAGCAGTTCTTC
cdr3_aa: CASSELAGDWDEQFF

d_call: .
clone_size: .
j_call: TRBJ2-7
cdr3_length: 15
v_call: TRBV28
cdr3_nt: TGTGCCAGCAGACCCCCGGGCCTCCCTCCCTACGAGCAGTACTTC
cdr3_aa: CASRPPGLPPYEQYF

d_call: .
clone_size: medium-sized
j_call: TRBJ2-7
cdr3_length: 11
v_call: TRBV10-2
cdr3_nt: TGCGCCAGCATGAGCGGGTACGAGCAGTACTTC
cdr3_aa: CASMSGYEQYF

d_call: .
clone_size: few
j_call: TRBJ2-1
cdr3_length: 14
v_call: TRBV9
cdr3_nt: TGTGCCAGCAGCGTGGGCATTAATGACAATGAGCAGTTCTTC
cdr3_aa: CASSVGINDNEQFF

d_call: .
clone_size: .
j_call: TRBJ2-7
cdr3_length: 16
v_call: TRBV7-2
cdr3_nt: TGTGCCAGCAGCTTAGATGAGCGGTGGGTTCCGATAGAGCAGTACTTC
cdr3_aa: CASSLDERWVPIEQYF

d_call: .
clone_size: few
j_call: TRBJ2-7
cdr3_length: 13
v_call: TRBV4-1
cdr3_nt: TGCGCCAGCAGCCAAGTCCAGGGCTACGAGCAGTACTTC
cdr3_aa: CASSQVQGYEQYF

d_call: TRBD2
clone_size: .
j_call: TRBJ2-1
cdr3_length: 13
v_call: TRBV5-1
cdr3_nt: TGCGCCAGCAGCCCGGCCGGGGGGTATGAGCAGTTCTTC
cdr3_aa: CASSPAGGYEQFF

d_call: .
clone_size: many
j_call: TRBJ2-7
cdr3_length: 13
v_call: TRBV12-3/TRBV12-4
cdr3_nt: TGTGCCAGCAGTTTAGGAAGACAGTACGAGCAGTACTTC
cdr3_aa: CASSLGRQYEQYF

d_call: .
clone_size: few
j_call: TRBJ2-7
cdr3_length: 14
v_call: TRBV28
cdr3_nt: TGTGCCAGCAGTTTGGTCCCATTGGACTACGAGCAGTACTTC
cdr3_aa: CASSLVPLDYEQYF

d_call: TRBD1
clone_size: .
j_call: TRBJ1-1
cdr3_length: 13
v_call: TRBV7-9
cdr3_nt: TGTGCCAGCATCTTGACAGGGGAGTCTGAAGCTTTCTTT
cdr3_aa: CASILTGESEAFF

d_call: .
clone_size: many
j_call: TRBJ1-2
cdr3_length: 14
v_call: TRBV5-1
cdr3_nt: TGCGCCAGCAGCTTGAGCGGCGGTACGAGGGGCTACACCTTC
cdr3_aa: CASSLSGGTRGYTF

d_call: .
clone_size: many
j_call: TRBJ2-2
cdr3_length: 15
v_call: TRBV6-1
cdr3_nt: TGTGCCAGCACCTACAGTAGGGGGGCCGGCGGGGAGCTGTTTTTT
cdr3_aa: CASTYSRGAGGELFF

d_call: .
clone_size: .
j_call: TRBJ2-1
cdr3_length: 15
v_call: TRBV7-6
cdr3_nt: TGTGCCAGCAGCTTAGAGGTCGGGGCGAACAATGAGCAGTTCTTC
cdr3_aa: CASSLEVGANNEQFF

d_call: .
clone_size: few
j_call: TRBJ2-7
cdr3_length: 14
v_call: TRBV27
cdr3_nt: TGTGCCAGCTCTTCCCGGCGGGGTAAAGGCGAGCAGTACTTC
cdr3_aa: CASSSRRGKGEQYF

d_call: .
clone_size: .
j_call: TRBJ1-1
cdr3_length: 14
v_call: TRBV6-1
cdr3_nt: TGTGCCAGCAAGAAGCGCGGAGGGAACACTGAAGCTTTCTTT
cdr3_aa: CASKKRGGNTEAFF

d_call: TRBD1
clone_size: .
j_call: TRBJ1-1
cdr3_length: 12
v_call: TRBV29-1
cdr3_nt: TGCAGCGCCGGACAGGGGGGACCTGAAGCTTTCTTT
cdr3_aa: CSAGQGGPEAFF

d_call: .
clone_size: once
j_call: TRBJ1-4
cdr3_length: 12
v_call: TRBV2
cdr3_nt: TGTGCCAGCAGCCGTACAGGGTCCGGACTGTTTTTT
cdr3_aa: CASSRTGSGLFF

d_call: .
clone_size: few
j_call: TRBJ2-7
cdr3_length: 12
v_call: TRBV20-1
cdr3_nt: TGCAGTGCTAGGCCCCCCGCCTCGGGGCAGTACTTC
cdr3_aa: CSARPPASGQYF

d_call: TRBD1
clone_size: once
j_call: TRBJ1-2
cdr3_length: 14
v_call: TRBV2
cdr3_nt: TGTGCCAGCAGCGGGACAGGGGGCACCTATGGCTACACCTTC
cdr3_aa: CASSGTGGTYGYTF

d_call: .
clone_size: few
j_call: TRBJ1-5
cdr3_length: 16
v_call: TRBV6-1
cdr3_nt: TGTGCCAGCAGTGAAGCCGGGAGGGGGAGCAATCAGCCCCAGCATTTT
cdr3_aa: CASSEAGRGSNQPQHF

d_call: .
clone_size: few
j_call: TRBJ2-7
cdr3_length: 13
v_call: TRBV20-1
cdr3_nt: TGCAGTGCTAGAGACGTGACAGGTTCCGAGCAGTACTTC
cdr3_aa: CSARDVTGSEQYF

d_call: .
clone_size: .
j_call: TRBJ2-1
cdr3_length: 13
v_call: TRBV20-1
cdr3_nt: TGCAGTGCTAAATTAGACTACAACAATGAGCAGTTCTTC
cdr3_aa: CSAKLDYNNEQFF

d_call: TRBD1
clone_size: .
j_call: TRBJ1-2
cdr3_length: 14
v_call: TRBV27
cdr3_nt: TGTGCCAGCAGTCCTCAGACAGGGCCTTATGGCTACACCTTC
cdr3_aa: CASSPQTGPYGYTF

d_call: .
clone_size: many
j_call: TRBJ2-2
cdr3_length: 15
v_call: TRBV20-1
cdr3_nt: TGCAGTGCCAATAGACTAGTCGGGGACACCGGGGAGCTGTTTTTT
cdr3_aa: CSANRLVGDTGELFF

d_call: .
clone_size: .
j_call: TRBJ2-1
cdr3_length: 15
v_call: TRBV5-8
cdr3_nt: TGTGCCAGCAGCTTGTACTCGGATGGGACCAATGAGCAGTTCTTC
cdr3_aa: CASSLYSDGTNEQFF

d_call: .
clone_size: .
j_call: TRBJ2-1
cdr3_length: 15
v_call: TRBV3-1
cdr3_nt: TGTGCCAGCAGCCAAGATCCAGCGGTATCCAATGAGCAGTTCTTC
cdr3_aa: CASSQDPAVSNEQFF

d_call: .
clone_size: .
j_call: TRBJ2-5
cdr3_length: 16
v_call: TRBV4-2
cdr3_nt: TGTGCCAGCAGCCAAGATGGTCCCCACGAAGGGGAGACCCAGTACTTC
cdr3_aa: CASSQDGPHEGETQYF

d_call: .
clone_size: .
j_call: TRBJ1-6
cdr3_length: 16
v_call: TRBV5-1
cdr3_nt: TGCGCCAGCAGCAATTCGGGGGAGTCCTATAATTCACCCCTCCACTTT
cdr3_aa: CASSNSGESYNSPLHF

d_call: TRBD1
clone_size: .
j_call: TRBJ2-2
cdr3_length: 16
v_call: TRBV7-9
cdr3_nt: TGTGCCAGCAGCCCCCGAGACAGGGGCTCCACCGGGGAGCTGTTTTTT
cdr3_aa: CASSPRDRGSTGELFF

d_call: .
clone_size: .
j_call: TRBJ2-3
cdr3_length: 12
v_call: TRBV20-1
cdr3_nt: TGCAGTGCTGGGCGGATGCCCTATACGCAGTATTTT
cdr3_aa: CSAGRMPYTQYF

d_call: .
clone_size: .
j_call: TRBJ2-2
cdr3_length: 16
v_call: TRBV20-1
cdr3_nt: TGCAGTGCTAGGTCCCACCTAGCGCTAAACACCGGGGAGCTGTTTTTT
cdr3_aa: CSARSHLALNTGELFF

d_call: TRBD2
clone_size: .
j_call: TRBJ2-7
cdr3_length: 14
v_call: TRBV7-2
cdr3_nt: TGTGCCAGCAGCCCTCGGACTAGCGCCTACGAGCAGTACTTC
cdr3_aa: CASSPRTSAYEQYF

d_call: TRBD1
clone_size: .
j_call: TRBJ1-5
cdr3_length: 14
v_call: TRBV20-1
cdr3_nt: TGCAGTGCTAGTCCCGGACAGGGGCGGGAACCCCAGCATTTT
cdr3_aa: CSASPGQGREPQHF

d_call: TRBD2
clone_size: .
j_call: TRBJ2-3
cdr3_length: 15
v_call: TRBV24-1
cdr3_nt: TGTGCCACCAGTGGAGGACTAGCGGAGGCAGATACGCAGTATTTT
cdr3_aa: CATSGGLAEADTQYF